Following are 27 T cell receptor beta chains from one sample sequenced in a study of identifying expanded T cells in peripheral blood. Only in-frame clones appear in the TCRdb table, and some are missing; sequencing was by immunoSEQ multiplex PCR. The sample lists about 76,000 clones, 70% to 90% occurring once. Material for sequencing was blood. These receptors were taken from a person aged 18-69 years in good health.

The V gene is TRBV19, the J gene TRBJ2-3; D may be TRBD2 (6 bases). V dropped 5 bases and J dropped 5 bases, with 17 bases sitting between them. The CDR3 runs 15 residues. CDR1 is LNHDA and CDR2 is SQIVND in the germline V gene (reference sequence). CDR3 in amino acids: CASSPRSGVVDTQYF. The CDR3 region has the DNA TGTGCCAGTAGTCCCCGATCGGGAGTTGTAGATACGCAGTATTTT. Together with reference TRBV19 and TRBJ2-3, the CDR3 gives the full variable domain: DGGITQSPKYLFRKEGQNVTLSCEQNLNHDAMYWYRQDPGQGLRLIYYSQIVNDFQKGDIAEGYSVSREKKESFPLTVTSAQKNPTAFYLCASSPRSGVVDTQYFGPGTRLTVL.

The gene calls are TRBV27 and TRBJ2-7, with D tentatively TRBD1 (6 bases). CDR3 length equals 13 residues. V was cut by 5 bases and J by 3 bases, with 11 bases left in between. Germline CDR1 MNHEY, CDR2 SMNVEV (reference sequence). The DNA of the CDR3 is TGTGCCAGCAGTCGGGACATCGGCTACGAGCAGTACTTC. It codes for CASSRDIGYEQYF.

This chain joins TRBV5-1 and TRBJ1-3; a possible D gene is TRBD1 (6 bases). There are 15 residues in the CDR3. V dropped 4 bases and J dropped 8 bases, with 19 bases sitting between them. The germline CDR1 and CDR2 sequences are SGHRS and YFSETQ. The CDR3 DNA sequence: TGCGCCAGCAGCCTCGACCAGGGGCGTACAGACACCATATATTTT. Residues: CASSLDQGRTDTIYF.

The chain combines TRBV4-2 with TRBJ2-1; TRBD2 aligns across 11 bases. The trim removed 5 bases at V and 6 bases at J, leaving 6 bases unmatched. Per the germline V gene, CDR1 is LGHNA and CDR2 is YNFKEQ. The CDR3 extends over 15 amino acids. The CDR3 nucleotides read TGTGCCAGCAGCTTAGCGGGAGGGGGGGGCAATGAGCAGTTCTTC. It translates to CASSLAGGGGNEQFF.

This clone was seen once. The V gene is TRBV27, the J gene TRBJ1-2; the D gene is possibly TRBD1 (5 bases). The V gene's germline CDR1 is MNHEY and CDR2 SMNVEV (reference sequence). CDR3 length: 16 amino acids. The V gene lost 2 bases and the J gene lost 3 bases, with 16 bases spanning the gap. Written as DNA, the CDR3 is TGTGCCAGCAGTTTAACAGGTCGTCTCCAGGACTATGGCTACACCTTC. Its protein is CASSLTGRLQDYGYTF.

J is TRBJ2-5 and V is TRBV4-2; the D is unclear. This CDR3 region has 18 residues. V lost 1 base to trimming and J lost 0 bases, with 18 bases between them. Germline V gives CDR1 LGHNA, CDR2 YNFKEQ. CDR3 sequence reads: CASSQGRTAEEYQETQYF. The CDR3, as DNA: TGTGCCAGCAGCCAAGGGCGGACGGCCGAAGAGTACCAAGAGACCCAGTACTTC.

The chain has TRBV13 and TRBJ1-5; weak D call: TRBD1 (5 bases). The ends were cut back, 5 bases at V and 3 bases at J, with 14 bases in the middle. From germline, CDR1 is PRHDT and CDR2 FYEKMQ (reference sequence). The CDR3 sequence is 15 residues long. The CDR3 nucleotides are TGTGCCAGCAGCCTTCGGGACGCCTTCAATCAGCCCCAGCATTTT. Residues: CASSLRDAFNQPQHF.

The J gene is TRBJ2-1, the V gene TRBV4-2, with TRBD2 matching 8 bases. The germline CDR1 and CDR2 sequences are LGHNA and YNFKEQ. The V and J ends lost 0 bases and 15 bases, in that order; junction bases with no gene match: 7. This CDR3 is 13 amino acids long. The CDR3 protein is CASSQDLKREWFF. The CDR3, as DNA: TGTGCCAGCAGCCAAGATTTGAAGCGGGAGTGGTTCTTC.

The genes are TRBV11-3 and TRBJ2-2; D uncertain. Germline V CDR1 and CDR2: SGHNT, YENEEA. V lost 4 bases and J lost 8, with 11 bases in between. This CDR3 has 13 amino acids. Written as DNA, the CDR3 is TGTGCCAGCAGCTCACCGCCCGGGGGGGAGCTGTTTTTT. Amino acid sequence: CASSSPPGGELFF.

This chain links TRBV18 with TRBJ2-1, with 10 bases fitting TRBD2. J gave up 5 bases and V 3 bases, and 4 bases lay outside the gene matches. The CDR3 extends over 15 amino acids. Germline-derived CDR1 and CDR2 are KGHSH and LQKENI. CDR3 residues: CASSPQREGNNEQFF. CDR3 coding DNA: TGTGCCAGCTCACCTCAGCGGGAGGGAAACAATGAGCAGTTCTTC.

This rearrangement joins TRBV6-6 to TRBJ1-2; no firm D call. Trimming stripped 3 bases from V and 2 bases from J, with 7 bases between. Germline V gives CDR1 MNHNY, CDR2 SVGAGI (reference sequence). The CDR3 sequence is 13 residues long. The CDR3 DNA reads TGTGCCAGCAGTTATCAGGAGAACTATGGCTACACCTTC. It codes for CASSYQENYGYTF.

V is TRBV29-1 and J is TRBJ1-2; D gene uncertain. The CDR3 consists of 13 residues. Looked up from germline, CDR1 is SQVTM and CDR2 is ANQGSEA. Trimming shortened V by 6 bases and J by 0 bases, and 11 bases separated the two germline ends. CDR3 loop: CSVSGATNYGYTF. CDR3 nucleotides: TGCAGCGTCAGCGGTGCTACTAACTATGGCTACACCTTC.

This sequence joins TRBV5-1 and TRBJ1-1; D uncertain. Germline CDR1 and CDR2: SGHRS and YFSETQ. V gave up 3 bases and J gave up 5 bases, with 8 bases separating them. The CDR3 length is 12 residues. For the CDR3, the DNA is TGCGCCAGCAGCTCTATACGGACTGAAGCTTTCTTT. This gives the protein CASSSIRTEAFF.

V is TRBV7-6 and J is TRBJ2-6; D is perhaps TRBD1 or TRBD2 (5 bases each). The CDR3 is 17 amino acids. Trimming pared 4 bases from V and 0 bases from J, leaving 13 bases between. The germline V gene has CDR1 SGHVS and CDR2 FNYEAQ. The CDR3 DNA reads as TGTGCCAGCAGCTCCATGGACGGGACCTCTGGGGCCAACGTCCTGACTTTC. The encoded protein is CASSSMDGTSGANVLTF.

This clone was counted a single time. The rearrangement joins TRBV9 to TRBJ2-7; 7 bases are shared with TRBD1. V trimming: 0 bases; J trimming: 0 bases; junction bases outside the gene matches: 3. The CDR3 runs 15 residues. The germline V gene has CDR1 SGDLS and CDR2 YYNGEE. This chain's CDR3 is CASSVGPGGSYEQYF. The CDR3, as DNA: TGTGCCAGCAGCGTAGGTCCAGGGGGCTCCTACGAGCAGTACTTC.

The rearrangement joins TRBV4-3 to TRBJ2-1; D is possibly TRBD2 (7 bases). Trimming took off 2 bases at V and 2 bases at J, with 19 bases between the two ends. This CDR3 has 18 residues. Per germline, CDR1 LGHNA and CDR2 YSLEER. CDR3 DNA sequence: TGCGCCAGCAGCCAACCCGGGGGAGGGGGGAGCACCTACAATGAGCAGTTCTTC. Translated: CASSQPGGGGSTYNEQFF.

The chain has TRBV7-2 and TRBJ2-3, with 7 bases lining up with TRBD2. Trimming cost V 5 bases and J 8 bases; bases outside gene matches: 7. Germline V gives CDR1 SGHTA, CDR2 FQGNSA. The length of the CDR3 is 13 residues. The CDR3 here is CASSPAGGSTQYF. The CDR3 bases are TGTGCCAGCAGCCCCGCCGGGGGGTCTACGCAGTATTTT. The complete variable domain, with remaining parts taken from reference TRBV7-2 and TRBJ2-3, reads GAGVSQSPSNKVTEKGKDVELRCDPISGHTALYWYRQSLGQGLEFLIYFQGNSAPDKSGLPSDRFSAERTGGSVSTLTIQRTQQEDSAVYLCASSPAGGSTQYFGPGTRLTVL.

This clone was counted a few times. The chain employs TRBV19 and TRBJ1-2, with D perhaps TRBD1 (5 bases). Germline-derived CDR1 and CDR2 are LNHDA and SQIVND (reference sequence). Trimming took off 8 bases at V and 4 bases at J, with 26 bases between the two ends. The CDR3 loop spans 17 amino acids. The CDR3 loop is CASANQGVGQTGYGYTF. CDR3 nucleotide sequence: TGTGCCAGTGCCAATCAGGGAGTCGGCCAAACGGGCTATGGCTACACCTTC.

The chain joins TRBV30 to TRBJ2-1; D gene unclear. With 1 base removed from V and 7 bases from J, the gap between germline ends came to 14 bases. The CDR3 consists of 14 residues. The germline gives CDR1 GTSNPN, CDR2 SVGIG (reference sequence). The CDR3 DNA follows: TGTGCCTGGAGTGGGCTAGGATTCTTTAATGAGCAGTTCTTC. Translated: CAWSGLGFFNEQFF.

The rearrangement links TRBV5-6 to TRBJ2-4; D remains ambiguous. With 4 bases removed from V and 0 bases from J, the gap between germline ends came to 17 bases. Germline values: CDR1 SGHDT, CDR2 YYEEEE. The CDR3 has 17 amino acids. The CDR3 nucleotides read TGTGCCAGCAGCCCGATGAGGACCAGACTAGCCAAAAACATTCAGTACTTC. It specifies CASSPMRTRLAKNIQYF.

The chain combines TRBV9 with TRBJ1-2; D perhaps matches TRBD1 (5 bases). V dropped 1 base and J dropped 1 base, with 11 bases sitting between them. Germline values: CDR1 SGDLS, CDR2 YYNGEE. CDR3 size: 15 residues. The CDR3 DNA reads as TGTGCCAGCAGCGTACAGGGATCCCTTAACTATGGCTACACCTTC. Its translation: CASSVQGSLNYGYTF.

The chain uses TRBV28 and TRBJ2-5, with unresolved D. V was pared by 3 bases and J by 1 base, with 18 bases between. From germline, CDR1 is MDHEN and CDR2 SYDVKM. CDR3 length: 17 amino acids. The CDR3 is CASSFPNDWLRQETQYF. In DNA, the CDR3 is TGTGCCAGCAGTTTCCCCAACGACTGGTTACGCCAAGAGACCCAGTACTTC.

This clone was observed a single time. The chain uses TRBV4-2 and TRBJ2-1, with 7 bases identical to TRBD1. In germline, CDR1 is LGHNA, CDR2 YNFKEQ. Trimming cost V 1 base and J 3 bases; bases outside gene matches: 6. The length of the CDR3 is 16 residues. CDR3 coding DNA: TGTGCCAGCAGCCAAGTCCTTTGGGACAGCTACAATGAGCAGTTCTTC. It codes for CASSQVLWDSYNEQFF.

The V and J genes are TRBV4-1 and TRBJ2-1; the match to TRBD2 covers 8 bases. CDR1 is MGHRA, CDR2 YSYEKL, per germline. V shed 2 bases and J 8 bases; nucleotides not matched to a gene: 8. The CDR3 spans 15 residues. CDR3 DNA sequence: TGCGCCAGCAGCCAATTCGGCGGGAGGTTGTATGAGCAGTTCTTC. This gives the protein CASSQFGGRLYEQFF.

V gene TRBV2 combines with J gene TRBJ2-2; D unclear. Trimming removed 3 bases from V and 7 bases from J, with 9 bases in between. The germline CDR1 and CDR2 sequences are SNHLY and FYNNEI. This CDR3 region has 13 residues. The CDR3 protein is CASSEEGVGELFF. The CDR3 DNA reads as TGTGCCAGCAGTGAGGAAGGAGTCGGGGAGCTGTTTTTT.

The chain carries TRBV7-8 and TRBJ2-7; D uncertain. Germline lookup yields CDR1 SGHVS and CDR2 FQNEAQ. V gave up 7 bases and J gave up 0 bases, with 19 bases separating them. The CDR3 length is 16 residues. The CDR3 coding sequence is TGTGCCAGCACCTCCCGTTCGGCCATTAGCTCCTACGAGCAGTACTTC. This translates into CASTSRSAISSYEQYF.

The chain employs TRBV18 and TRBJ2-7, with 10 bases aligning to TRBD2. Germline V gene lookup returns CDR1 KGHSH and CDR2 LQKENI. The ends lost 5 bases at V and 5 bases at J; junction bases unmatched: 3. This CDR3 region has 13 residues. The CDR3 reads CASSVAGGNEQYF. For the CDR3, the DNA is TGTGCCAGCTCAGTAGCGGGAGGTAACGAGCAGTACTTC. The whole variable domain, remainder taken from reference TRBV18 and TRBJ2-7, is NAGVMQNPRHLVRRRGQEARLRCSPMKGHSHVYWYRQLPEEGLKFMVYLQKENIIDESGMPKERFSAEFPKEGPSILRIQQVVRGDSAAYFCASSVAGGNEQYFGPGTRLTVT.